These 6 T cell receptor beta chains were all obtained from the same sample, sequenced in a study of cytomegalovirus exposure and HLA in healthy donors. The PCR employed 60 Vbeta primers together with 13 Jbeta primers. Here immunoSEQ multiplex PCR was the method, and the copy in TCRdb shows in-frame clones only, minus some. The data hold over 150,000 clones, with under 85% observed a single time. The specimen was PBMCs. The receptor source for this set is a man younger than 35 in good health and CMV-seronegative.

The rearrangement uses TRBV10-1 and TRBJ2-5; 12 bases agree with TRBD2. Germline trimming cut 11 bases from V and 3 bases from J; bases unmatched to any gene: 10. Germline CDR1 and CDR2: WNHNN and SYGVQD (reference sequence). This CDR3 region has 15 residues. The CDR3 here is CALVGLAGGEETQYF. DNA for the CDR3: TGCGCCCTCGTCGGGCTAGCGGGGGGGGAAGAGACCCAGTACTTC.

This chain joins TRBV5-1 and TRBJ1-2, with TRBD1 matching over 12 bases. V lost 3 bases, J lost 4 bases, and 4 bases stayed unmatched. Per the germline V gene, CDR1 is SGHRS and CDR2 is YFSETQ. The CDR3 spans 15 residues. CDR3 DNA: TGCGCCAGCAGCTCGGGGACAGGGGGCGCCTATGGCTACACCTTC. Encoded protein: CASSSGTGGAYGYTF.

J is TRBJ2-2 and V is TRBV5-4, with D perhaps matching TRBD1 (6 bases). Germline loops: CDR1 SGHNT, CDR2 YYREEE (reference sequence). Trimming cost V 3 bases and J 1 base, with 10 bases left between them. This CDR3 region has 15 residues. The CDR3 region has the DNA TGTGCCAGCAGCTCACTGGGACAGAACACCGGGGAGCTGTTTTTT. Translation gives CASSSLGQNTGELFF.

In its sample, this clone was seen a few times. The rearrangement joins TRBV27 to TRBJ1-2; maybe TRBD1 (5 bases). V was shortened by 6 bases and J by 3 bases, with 17 bases between the two germline ends. The CDR3 is 15 residues long. Germline V gene lookup returns CDR1 MNHEY and CDR2 SMNVEV (reference sequence). CDR3 loop: CASRPIGAGDYGYTF. DNA for the CDR3: TGTGCCAGCAGACCGATTGGGGCGGGGGACTATGGCTACACCTTC.

This chain joins TRBV4-3 and TRBJ2-1; 13 positions agree with TRBD2. Germline CDR1 LGHNA, CDR2 YSLEER. The CDR3 runs 17 residues. Germline trimming cut 1 base from V and 6 bases from J; bases unmatched to any gene: 6. CDR3 region: CASSQARLAGGRNEQFF. The DNA for the CDR3 is TGCGCCAGCAGCCAAGCAAGACTAGCGGGGGGCCGCAATGAGCAGTTCTTC.

V gene TRBV6-6 combines with J gene TRBJ2-1, with D maybe TRBD1 (6 bases). The germline CDR1 and CDR2 sequences are MNHNY and SVGAGI (reference sequence). The CDR3 is 15 amino acids. Trimming took off 3 bases at V and 3 bases at J, with 12 bases between the two ends. For the CDR3, the DNA is TGTGCCAGCAGTTATGGTACAGGGAGCTACAATGAGCAGTTCTTC. Translation gives CASSYGTGSYNEQFF.